This T cell receptor (beta chain) is drawn from a study of a mutant IDH1 vaccine in newly diagnosed glioma. At the level of the study: In weeks 1, 3, 5, 7, 11, 15, 19 and 23, patients were vaccinated. Males made up about 62% and females about 38% of treated patients, whose mean age was roughly 40 years. Study conclusions and caveats: Apparently, pseudoprogression bore no relation to changes among the top peripheral T cell clonotypes.

Time point: week 11, during vaccination. The vaccine gave 300 ug of a 20-mer mutant IDH1 peptide subcutaneously per dose. New WHO grade 3 or 4 astrocytomas that were IDH1-mutant and ATRX-lost had been found in donors. Trimming removed 4 bases from V and 8 bases from J, with 19 bases in between. Germline lookup yields CDR1 SGDLS and CDR2 YYNGEE. The CDR3 totals 15 residues. Concerning this clone: Antigen specificity is unknown.

Clones were read by immunoSEQ multiplex PCR, and TCRdb kept only the in-frame ones, dropping some. This sample has around 57,000 clones, with about nine tenths found just once. This TCR came from a man aged 35 to 55 with glioma. The sample in question was PBMCs, obtained from a glioma patient whose treatment included an IDH1 peptide vaccine. The V call is TRBV9, the J call TRBJ2-1; no reliable D call. CDR3 coding DNA: TGTGCCAGCAGCTCCTCAGGTGTAGGGTCGGATGAGCAGTTCTTC. Its translation: CASSSSGVGSDEQFF.